The 17 T cell receptor beta chains below all came from one sample that was sequenced in a study of blood T cell repertoires in COVID-19 (TCRdb year 2020). Receptor amplification or capture employed the immunoSEQ multiplex PCR assay. This is the immuneACCESS table as TCRdb keeps it, with only in-frame sequences that have V and J called. A part of the clones is gone; compared with another copy, unresolved V genes explain less than half, and the rest is unexplained. This sample has some 340,000 clones in its table, and roughly nine tenths of those were observed once. About 4% of the sample goes to the ten largest clones. The source material was PBMCs or T cells enriched from blood (not recorded which). Every receptor here comes from a woman aged 25-40 years who had been exposed to COVID-19.

V gene TRBV7-9 combines with J gene TRBJ1-3; 7 bases fit TRBD1. With 1 base clipped from V and 0 bases from J, the junction kept 6 bases outside the gene matches. The CDR3 has 17 amino acids. Germline CDR1 is SEHNR and CDR2 is FQNEAQ (reference sequence). This CDR3 reads CASSLVPTGSSGNTIYF. In DNA, the CDR3 is TGTGCCAGCAGCTTAGTGCCGACAGGGAGCTCTGGAAACACCATATATTTT.

The table lists this clone with a count of one. The chain joins TRBV24-1 to TRBJ2-1; tentative D call: TRBD1 (5 bases). Between the trimmed V and J ends, which lost 4 bases and 1 base, there was a span of 13 bases. The CDR3 runs to 16 residues. CDR1 and CDR2 (germline): KGHDR, SFDVKD. The CDR3 nucleotides are TGTGCCACCAGTGACCCCCGCCAGGGTTCCTACAATGAGCAGTTCTTC. Translation gives CATSDPRQGSYNEQFF.

The rearrangement joins TRBV7-6 to TRBJ1-1; 7 bases are shared with TRBD1. The CDR3 sequence is 15 residues long. V gave up 5 bases and J gave up 0 bases; unmatched junction bases: 6. Germline lookup yields CDR1 SGHVS and CDR2 FNYEAQ. This CDR3 reads CASSPRTGLNTEAFF. CDR3 DNA: TGTGCCAGCAGCCCCCGGACAGGATTGAACACTGAAGCTTTCTTT.

The genes are TRBV4-1 and TRBJ2-5, with 10 bases fitting TRBD2. There are 17 residues in the CDR3. Trimming at V came to 1 base and at J to 4 bases, leaving 9 bases not matched to a gene. The germline V gene encodes CDR1 MGHRA and CDR2 YSYEKL. CDR3 region: CASSQGPSGGKRETQYF. In DNA form, the CDR3 reads TGCGCCAGCAGCCAAGGCCCTAGCGGGGGAAAGCGAGAGACCCAGTACTTC.

This clone was recorded once. The chain has TRBV7-3 and TRBJ2-7; tentative D call: TRBD2 (6 bases). V was cut by 3 bases and J by 2 bases, with 14 bases left in between. CDR1 and CDR2 from the germline V gene are SGHTA and FQGTGA. The CDR3 covers 15 residues. CDR3: CASSLTGTATYEQYF. The CDR3 DNA reads as TGTGCCAGCAGCTTGACCGGGACTGCTACCTACGAGCAGTACTTC.

V and J are TRBV5-6 and TRBJ2-7; D is perhaps TRBD1 (5 bases). V dropped 1 base and J dropped 6 bases, with 11 bases sitting between them. The CDR3 is 13 amino acids. In germline, CDR1 is SGHDT, CDR2 YYEEEE. CDR3 nucleotide sequence: TGTGCCAGCAGCTTGCTGCCCAGGGCCGAGCAGTACTTC. Its translation: CASSLLPRAEQYF.

The rearrangement uses TRBV4-1 and TRBJ2-1, with 11 bases matching TRBD1. Germline trimming cut 5 bases from V and 9 bases from J; bases unmatched to any gene: 9. Germline V gene sequence: CDR1 MGHRA, CDR2 YSYEKL. The CDR3 covers 15 residues. The CDR3 DNA reads as TGCGCCAGCAGCTTCCGGGACAGGGGGACATTTGAGCAGTTCTTC. Amino acids: CASSFRDRGTFEQFF.

This chain links TRBV30 with TRBJ1-5; D perhaps matches TRBD1 (5 bases). Germline CDR1 and CDR2: GTSNPN and SVGIG (reference sequence). Trimming removed 0 bases from V and 10 bases from J, with 16 bases in between. CDR3 length: 14 residues. This chain's CDR3 is CAWSVGRGRSPQHF. Here the CDR3 DNA reads TGTGCCTGGAGTGTAGGGAGGGGACGGTCCCCCCAGCATTTT. The variable domain in full, with the rest retrieved from reference TRBV30 and TRBJ1-5, is SQTIHQWPATLVQPVGSPLSLECTVEGTSNPNLYWYRQAAGRGLQLLFYSVGIGQISSEVPQNLSASRPQDRQFILSSKKLLLSDSGFYLCAWSVGRGRSPQHFGDGTRLSIL.

The chain is built from TRBV27 and TRBJ1-1; D may be TRBD1 (6 bases). Germline loops: CDR1 MNHEY, CDR2 SMNVEV (reference sequence). The CDR3 has 14 amino acids. V gave up 6 bases and J gave up 1 base, with 12 bases separating them. The CDR3 here is CASRMGHPNTEAFF. In nucleotides, the CDR3 is TGTGCCAGCAGAATGGGACATCCGAACACTGAAGCTTTCTTT.

This clone was recorded only once. The chain is built from TRBV10-2 and TRBJ2-1; no definite D call. The CDR3 is 12 residues long. Trimming pared 3 bases from V and 5 bases from J, leaving 5 bases between. CDR1 WSHSY and CDR2 SAAADI come from the germline V gene. CDR3 amino acids: CASSEINNEQFF. The DNA for the CDR3 is TGCGCCAGCAGTGAAATAAACAATGAGCAGTTCTTC.

V and J are TRBV19 and TRBJ2-6; D is perhaps TRBD1 (5 bases). CDR3 length: 19 residues. Between the trimmed V and J ends, which lost 6 bases and 0 bases, there was a span of 21 bases. Germline values: CDR1 LNHDA, CDR2 SQIVND (reference sequence). CDR3 DNA: TGTGCCAGTAGCGGATCGAGAAGCAGGGCCCTCTCTGGGGCCAACGTCCTGACTTTC. This gives the protein CASSGSRSRALSGANVLTF.

This clone was found a few times. The chain carries TRBV9 and TRBJ1-2; D is ambiguous. Trimming took off 3 bases at V and 5 bases at J, with 20 bases between the two ends. CDR3 length: 16 amino acids. Germline CDR1 is SGDLS and CDR2 is YYNGEE. The CDR3 DNA follows: TGTGCCAGCAGCGCCCTAGTCGACCTTCCCCTGTATGGCTACACCTTC. Amino acids: CASSALVDLPLYGYTF.

The chain recombines TRBV11-2 with TRBJ1-6, with TRBD1 matching over 9 bases. CDR3 length: 16 amino acids. V lost 5 bases and J lost 7; bases outside the gene matches: 9. Germline-derived CDR1 and CDR2 are SGHAT and FQNNGV. The CDR3, as DNA: TGTGCCAGCAGCCCGCGAACGGGACAGGGAAATTCACCCCTCCACTTT. It yields the protein CASSPRTGQGNSPLHF.

J is TRBJ2-1 and V is TRBV11-2, with 7 bases identical to TRBD2. CDR3 length: 15 residues. The junction had 0 bases not matched to a gene; V was cut back by 1 base and J by 0 bases. Germline CDR1 SGHAT, CDR2 FQNNGV. The CDR3 protein is CASSLGTSSYNEQFF. DNA of the CDR3: TGTGCCAGCAGCTTAGGGACTAGCTCCTACAATGAGCAGTTCTTC.

The V and J genes are TRBV11-2 and TRBJ1-4, with 10 positions matching TRBD1. V shed 3 bases, J shed 6 bases, and the junction held 4 bases outside the gene matches. The CDR3 is made up of 15 amino acids. Germline V gene sequence: CDR1 SGHAT, CDR2 FQNNGV. DNA for the CDR3: TGTGCCAGCAGCTTTACCGGGACAGGGGATGAAAAACTGTTTTTT. Translating it yields CASSFTGTGDEKLFF.

The chain combines TRBV5-1 with TRBJ1-1, with 10 bases that match TRBD1. CDR1 is SGHRS, CDR2 YFSETQ, per germline. The CDR3 is 14 residues long. Trimming removed 4 bases from V and 4 bases from J; junction bases left unmatched: 4. CDR3 coding DNA: TGCGCCAGCAGCCCCGACAGGGGGCGCACTGAAGCTTTCTTT. It specifies CASSPDRGRTEAFF. Full variable domain (outside the CDR3, taken from reference TRBV5-1 and TRBJ1-1): KAGVTQTPRYLIKTRGQQVTLSCSPISGHRSVSWYQQTPGQGLQFLFEYFSETQRNKGNFPGRFSGRQFSNSRSEMNVSTLELGDSALYLCASSPDRGRTEAFFGQGTRLTVV.

The chain has TRBV3-1 (or the pseudogene TRBV3-2) and TRBJ1-1; D is perhaps TRBD1 (5 bases). Per germline, CDR1 LGHDT and CDR2 YNNKEL (reference sequence). The CDR3 has 14 residues. Trimming took off 2 bases at V and 4 bases at J, with 11 bases between the two ends. The CDR3 region is CASSQKGMGTEAFF. The CDR3 DNA sequence: TGTGCCAGCAGCCAAAAGGGGATGGGCACTGAAGCTTTCTTT.